The clone carrying this TCR beta chain was counted a single time. The source of the sample is a study of T-cell memory formation after mild COVID-19. TCRdb passed the 5' RACE reads through MiXCR, listing each CDR3 protein once. The sample holds 300,000 to 350,000 distinct CDR3 sequences, 13% to 15% seen once. V dropped 5 bases and J dropped 6; count of bases not matched to a gene: 6. The germline V gene has CDR1 SGHTA and CDR2 FQGNSA. This CDR3 contains 15 residues. The rearrangement uses TRBV7-2 and TRBJ2-2, with TRBD1 matching 10 bases. The sample consisted of PBMCs or a T cell subset sorted from them (not recorded which). The TCR sequence derives from a man aged 18 to 29 who had mild COVID-19 (a few samples of this study predate the infection). Cell type and time point are not known. Here the CDR3 DNA reads TGTGCCAGCAGCGTTCAGACAGGGGGCCCCGGGGAGCTGTTTTTT. Translated: CASSVQTGGPGELFF.